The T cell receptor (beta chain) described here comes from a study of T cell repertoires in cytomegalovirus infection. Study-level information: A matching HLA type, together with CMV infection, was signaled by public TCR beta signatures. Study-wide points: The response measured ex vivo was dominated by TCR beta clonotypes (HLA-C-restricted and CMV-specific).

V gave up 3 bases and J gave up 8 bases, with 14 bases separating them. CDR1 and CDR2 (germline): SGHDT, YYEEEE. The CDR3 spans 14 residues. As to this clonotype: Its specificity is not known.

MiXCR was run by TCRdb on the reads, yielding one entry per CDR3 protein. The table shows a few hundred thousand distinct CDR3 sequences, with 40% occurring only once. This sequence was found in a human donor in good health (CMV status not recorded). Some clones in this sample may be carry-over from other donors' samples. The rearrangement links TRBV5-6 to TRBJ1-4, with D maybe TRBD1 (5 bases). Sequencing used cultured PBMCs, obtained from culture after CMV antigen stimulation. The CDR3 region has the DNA TGTGCCAGCAGCTCCCGGGGGGTTCTCGAAAAACTGTTTTTT. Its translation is CASSSRGVLEKLFF.